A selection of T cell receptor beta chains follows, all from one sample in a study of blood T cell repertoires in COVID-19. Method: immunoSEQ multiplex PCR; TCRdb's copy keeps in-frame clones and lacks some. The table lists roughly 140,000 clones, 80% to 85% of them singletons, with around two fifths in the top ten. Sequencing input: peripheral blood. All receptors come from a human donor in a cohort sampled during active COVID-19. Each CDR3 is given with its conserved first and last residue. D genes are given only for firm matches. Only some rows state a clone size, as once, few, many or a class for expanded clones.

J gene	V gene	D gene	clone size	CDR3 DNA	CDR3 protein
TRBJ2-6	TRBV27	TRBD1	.	TGTGCCAGCAGCCAGTGGGGACAGGGAGTCGCCGGGGCCAACGTCCTGACTTTC	CASSQWGQGVAGANVLTF
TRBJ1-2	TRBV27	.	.	TGTGCCAGCAGTGCAGGTTCTAACTATGGCTACACCTTC	CASSAGSNYGYTF
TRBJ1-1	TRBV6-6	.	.	TGTGCCAGCAGTTCTTCTGGCCCTGAAGCTTTCTTT	CASSSSGPEAFF
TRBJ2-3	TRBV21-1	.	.	TGTGCCAGCTTGGGACTAGCGGGGGGCCGGGCCCATATAGATACGCAGTATTTT	CASLGLAGGRAHIDTQYF
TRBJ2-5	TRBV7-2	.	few	TGTGCCAGCAGCCCGGCGGAAGTAGAGACCCAGTACTTC	CASSPAEVETQYF
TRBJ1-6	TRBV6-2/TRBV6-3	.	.	TGTGCCAGCAGTTACTCGAGGGTACAGACTAATTCACCCCTCCACTTT	CASSYSRVQTNSPLHF
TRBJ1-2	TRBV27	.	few	TGTGCCAGCAGGGCGGACACCTCCTATGGCTACACCTTC	CASRADTSYGYTF
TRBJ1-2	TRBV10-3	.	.	TGTGCCATCAGTGAGTCCTCCCGCGCCCCCCGGTCCAACTATGGCTACACCTTC	CAISESSRAPRSNYGYTF
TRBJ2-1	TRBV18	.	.	TGTGCCAGCTCGACAGGGCGGGGCAATGAGCAGTTCTTC	CASSTGRGNEQFF
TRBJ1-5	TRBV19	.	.	TGTGCCAGTAGTATGGGTGGCGGGGGCAATCAGCCCCAGCATTTT	CASSMGGGGNQPQHF
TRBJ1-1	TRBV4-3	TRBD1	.	TGCGCCAGCAGCCAAGATCAGCGGCGACAGGGTGGACAGGAAGCTTTCTTT	CASSQDQRRQGGQEAFF
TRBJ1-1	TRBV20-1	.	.	TGCAGTGCTAGGGCGAACACTGAAGCTTTCTTT	CSARANTEAFF
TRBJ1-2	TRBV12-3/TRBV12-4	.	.	TGTGCCAGCAGGGGCCCGGGGAACTATGGCTACACCTTC	CASRGPGNYGYTF
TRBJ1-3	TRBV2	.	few	TGTGCCAGCAGTTGGAGCTCGGGCCCCCTAGCAGGTGGAAACACCATATATTTT	CASSWSSGPLAGGNTIYF
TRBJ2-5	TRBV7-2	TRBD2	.	TGTGCCAGCAGCCCAGGGACTAGCGGGGGCGGGGAGACCCAGTACTTC	CASSPGTSGGGETQYF
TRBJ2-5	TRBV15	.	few	TGTGCCACCAGCATGGAACAGGGACGAGAGACCCAGTACTTC	CATSMEQGRETQYF
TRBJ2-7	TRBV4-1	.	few	TGCGCCAGCAGCCAAGGGACAGCCAAAGGGGTAGCCTACGAGCAGTACTTC	CASSQGTAKGVAYEQYF
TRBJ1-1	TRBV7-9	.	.	TGTGCCAGCAGCCGCGGTGGTACCATGAACACTGAAGCTTTCTTT	CASSRGGTMNTEAFF
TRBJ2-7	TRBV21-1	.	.	TGTGCCAGCAGCGATCCGTGGGACAGAGACTACGAGCAGTACTTC	CASSDPWDRDYEQYF
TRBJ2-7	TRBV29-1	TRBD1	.	TGCAGCGTTGACAGGGGGTACGAGCAGTACTTC	CSVDRGYEQYF
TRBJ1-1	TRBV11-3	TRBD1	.	TGTGCCAGCAGCGAGGACAGGGCGAACACTGAAGCTTTCTTT	CASSEDRANTEAFF
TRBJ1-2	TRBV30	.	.	TGTGCCTGGAGTCCTCCCTTCTTTCGCTATGGCTACACCTTC	CAWSPPFFRYGYTF
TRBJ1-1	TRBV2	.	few	TGTGCCAGCAGAGAGGAAAGAAGGTACACTGAAGCTTTCTTT	CASREERRYTEAFF
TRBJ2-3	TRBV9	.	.	TGTGCCAGCAGCGCCGACTTATCACTCGGGACAGATACGCAGTATTTT	CASSADLSLGTDTQYF
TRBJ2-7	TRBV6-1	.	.	TGTGCCAGCAGTGAACCAGGGTCTAGCTTC	CASSEPGSSF
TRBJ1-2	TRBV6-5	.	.	TGTGCCAGCAGTTACGGGCAGCTCCTCTATGGCTACACCTTC	CASSYGQLLYGYTF
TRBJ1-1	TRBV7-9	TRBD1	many	TGTGCCAGCAGCTCTAGACAGGGACGGAACACTGAAGCTTTCTTT	CASSSRQGRNTEAFF
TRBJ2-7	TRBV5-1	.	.	TGCGCCAGCAGCGACTACAGCGAGCAGTACTTC	CASSDYSEQYF
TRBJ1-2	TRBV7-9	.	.	TGTGCCAGCAGCTCCGCCTACAGATCACAGAGCTATGGCTACACCTTC	CASSSAYRSQSYGYTF
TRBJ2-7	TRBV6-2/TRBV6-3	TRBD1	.	TGTGCCAGCAGTTACAGGACAGGGGGCTACGAGCAGTACTTC	CASSYRTGGYEQYF
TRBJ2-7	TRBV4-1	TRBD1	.	TGCGCCACCTCTCCTAGACAGGGAGCCTACGAGCAGTACTTC	CATSPRQGAYEQYF
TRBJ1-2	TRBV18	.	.	TGTGCCAGCTCACCCGAGGAGAACTATGGCTACACCTTC	CASSPEENYGYTF
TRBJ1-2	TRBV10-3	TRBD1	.	TGTGCCACCACGGACGGACAGGGCGACTATGGCTACACCTTC	CATTDGQGDYGYTF
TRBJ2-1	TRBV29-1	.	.	TGCAGCGTTGGCGGGGGCGACTACAATGAGCAGTTCTTC	CSVGGGDYNEQFF
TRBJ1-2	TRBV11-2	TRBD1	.	TGTGCCAGCAGCCCAGGGGGCGCGGCCTATGGCTACACCTTC	CASSPGGAAYGYTF
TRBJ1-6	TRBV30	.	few	TGTGCCTGGGCCACACAGGGAAGGGGTTCACCCCTCCACTTT	CAWATQGRGSPLHF
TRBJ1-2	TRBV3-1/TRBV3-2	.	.	TGTGCCAGCAGCTACCAAAGGACAGCTAACTATGGCTACACCTTC	CASSYQRTANYGYTF
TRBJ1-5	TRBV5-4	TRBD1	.	TGTGCCAGCAGCTATACAGGGGCGGGCAATCAGCCCCAGCATTTT	CASSYTGAGNQPQHF
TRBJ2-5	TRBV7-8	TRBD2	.	TGTGCCAGCAGCCACGCGATGAGTAGCGGGGGGGAGACCCAGTACTTC	CASSHAMSSGGETQYF
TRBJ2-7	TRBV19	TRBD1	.	TGTGCCAGTAGTATCCAAAGGGGGCCTGGATACGAGCAGTACTTC	CASSIQRGPGYEQYF
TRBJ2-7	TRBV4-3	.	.	TGCGCCAGCAGCCAAGGTGGGGGACACATGTCCGAGCAGTACTTC	CASSQGGGHMSEQYF
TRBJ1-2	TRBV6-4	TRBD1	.	TGTGCCAGCAGTCCCAATCCTCGGACAGGTGGCTACACCTTC	CASSPNPRTGGYTF
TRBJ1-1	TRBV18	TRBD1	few	TGTGCCAGCACAAGACAGGGGAGGGGGATGAACACTGAAGCTTTCTTT	CASTRQGRGMNTEAFF
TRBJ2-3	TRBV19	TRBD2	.	TGTGCCAGTAGTCCTCACGGACTAGCGGCCTACACAGATACGCAGTATTTT	CASSPHGLAAYTDTQYF
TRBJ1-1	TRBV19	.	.	TGTGCCAGTACCCAAGGAGGAGACACTGAAGCTTTCTTT	CASTQGGDTEAFF
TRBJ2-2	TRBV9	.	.	TGTGCCAGCAGCGCGGTCAGGGCCACCGGGGAGCTGTTTTTT	CASSAVRATGELFF
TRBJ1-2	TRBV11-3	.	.	TGTGCCAGCAGCTTAGTCCTAGGAGGGGTGAATTATGGCTACACCTTC	CASSLVLGGVNYGYTF